Listed here are 30 T cell receptor beta chains from one sample, sequenced in a study of blood T cell repertoires in COVID-19. Using immunoSEQ multiplex PCR, the repertoire was profiled, and TCRdb retains in-frame clones only, with some absent. The sample gives approximately 190,000 clones, 84% of which show up once; more than 3% is in the top ten. Sequencing input: PBMCs or T cells enriched from blood (not recorded which). The receptor set was obtained from a woman under 40 who had been exposed to COVID-19.

The V call is TRBV6-2 or TRBV6-3, the J call TRBJ2-7; 7 positions match TRBD2. The CDR3 loop spans 16 amino acids. Germline assignment: CDR1 MNHEY and CDR2 SVGEGT. J gave up 2 bases and V 5 bases, and 12 bases lay outside the gene matches. Written as DNA, the CDR3 is TGTGCCAGCAGTGATCCCTCCGCAAGCGGGGCCTACGAGCAGTACTTC. It yields the protein CASSDPSASGAYEQYF.

This clone occurred a few times. The chain uses TRBV5-6 and TRBJ1-2, with 7 bases that match TRBD1. Germline V lookup: CDR1 SGHDT, CDR2 YYEEEE. J was trimmed by 8 bases and V by 4 bases; bases with no gene match: 8. The CDR3 totals 13 residues. This chain's CDR3 is CASSQTGSRGYTF. The CDR3 nucleotides are TGTGCCAGCAGCCAGACAGGGAGTAGAGGCTACACCTTC. Full variable domain (remainder filled in from reference TRBV5-6 and TRBJ1-2): DAGVTQSPTHLIKTRGQQVTLRCSPKSGHDTVSWYQQALGQGPQFIFQYYEEEERQRGNFPDRFSGHQFPNYSSELNVNALLLGDSALYLCASSQTGSRGYTFGSGTRLTVV.

The chain uses TRBV6-1 and TRBJ2-7; 7 nucleotides align to TRBD1. This CDR3 comprises 13 residues. After removal of 5 bases from V and 0 bases from J, the junction contained 1 base not matched to a gene. The germline gives CDR1 MNHNS, CDR2 SASEGT. In DNA form, the CDR3 reads TGTGCCAGCAGTTGGGACAGCTCCTACGAGCAGTACTTC. It yields the protein CASSWDSSYEQYF.

V gene TRBV6-5 combines with J gene TRBJ1-5; D is perhaps TRBD1 (6 bases). The CDR3 has 12 residues. The germline V and J ends were trimmed by 2 bases and 8 bases, with 7 bases remaining between them. From germline, CDR1 is MNHEY and CDR2 SVGAGI. The CDR3 sequence: CASSYPGEPQHF. The CDR3 DNA is TGTGCCAGCAGTTACCCAGGGGAGCCCCAGCATTTT.

The rearrangement joins TRBV29-1 to TRBJ1-5, with D possibly matching TRBD1 (6 bases). The CDR3 totals 13 residues. CDR1 SQVTM and CDR2 ANQGSEA come from the germline V gene. V lost 6 bases to trimming and J lost 5 bases, with 14 bases between them. For the CDR3, the DNA is TGCAGCGTGAAAGAGGACAGATATCAGCCCCAGCATTTT. Translation gives CSVKEDRYQPQHF.

The chain joins TRBV10-2 to TRBJ1-6; TRBD1 aligns across 7 bases. Germline CDR1 and CDR2: WSHSY and SAAADI. With 7 bases clipped from V and 10 bases from J, the junction kept 10 bases outside the gene matches. The CDR3 extends over 14 amino acids. CDR3 residues: CASTQPTGYSPLHF. CDR3 in DNA: TGCGCCAGCACCCAGCCGACAGGGTACTCACCCCTCCACTTT.

This clone was detected once. V usage is TRBV4-3 and J usage is TRBJ2-2; 8 bases are shared with TRBD2. The germline CDR1 and CDR2 sequences are LGHNA and YSLEER. CDR3 length: 17 amino acids. V shed 4 bases and J 0 bases; nucleotides not matched to a gene: 7. DNA of the CDR3: TGCGCCAGCAGCCCGCGGGGGGCAGCGACGAACACCGGGGAGCTGTTTTTT. Translation gives CASSPRGAATNTGELFF.

This chain joins TRBV6-5 and TRBJ2-2; 7 bases fit TRBD1. Germline V gives CDR1 MNHEY, CDR2 SVGAGI. V dropped 7 bases and J dropped 7; count of bases not matched to a gene: 9. This CDR3 has 14 amino acids. CDR3 nucleotide sequence: TGTGCCAGCACAAACAGGGGATCCAGCGGGGAGCTGTTTTTT. Its protein product is CASTNRGSSGELFF.

This clone was detected a few times. The gene calls are TRBV29-1 and TRBJ2-1, with 11 bases fitting TRBD2. Germline V gene sequence: CDR1 SQVTM, CDR2 ANQGSEA. Unmatched junction bases numbered 8, after V lost 4 bases and J lost 0 bases. There are 17 residues in the CDR3. CDR3 loop: CSVAGASGGSSYNEQFF. The CDR3 region has the DNA TGCAGCGTTGCGGGGGCTAGCGGGGGGAGCTCCTACAATGAGCAGTTCTTC.

The chain recombines TRBV6-5 with TRBJ2-3, with 12 bases matching TRBD2. This CDR3 contains 14 residues. V was pared by 6 bases and J by 6 bases, with 4 bases of the junction left unmatched. Per germline, CDR1 MNHEY and CDR2 SVGAGI. The CDR3 loop is CASSPTSGGDTQYF. In DNA, the CDR3 is TGTGCCAGCAGCCCAACTAGCGGGGGGGATACGCAGTATTTT.

CDR3 amino acids: CASSLESQETQYF. For the CDR3, the DNA is TGTGCCAGCAGCTTAGAGTCACAAGAGACCCAGTACTTC. The chain is built from TRBV5-4 and TRBJ2-5; D is ambiguous. The CDR3 runs to 13 residues. The V end was cut by 2 bases, the J end by 2 bases, with 7 bases between. In germline, CDR1 is SGHNT, CDR2 YYREEE (reference sequence).

V and J are TRBV9 and TRBJ2-1; D may be TRBD1 (6 bases). The CDR3 contains 13 residues. The germline gives CDR1 SGDLS, CDR2 YYNGEE. Trimming took 0 bases from V and 9 from J, leaving 10 bases between them. CDR3 in DNA: TGTGCCAGCAGCGTAGGGGGGCCGGGTGAGCAGTTCTTC. This sequence encodes CASSVGGPGEQFF.

This chain links TRBV5-6 with TRBJ1-2; D uncertain. Germline V gives CDR1 SGHDT, CDR2 YYEEEE. The CDR3 has 16 amino acids. With 4 bases removed from V and 5 bases from J, the gap between germline ends came to 21 bases. The CDR3 sequence is CASSVEFWVGGYGYTF. CDR3 DNA sequence: TGTGCCAGCAGCGTTGAGTTCTGGGTGGGAGGATATGGCTACACCTTC.

The V and J genes are TRBV3-1 (or the pseudogene TRBV3-2) and TRBJ2-5; weak D call: TRBD2 (6 bases). CDR3 size: 17 residues. V shed 0 bases and J shed 4 bases, with 18 bases lying between them. Germline V CDR1 and CDR2: LGHDT, YNNKEL (reference sequence). CDR3 sequence (DNA): TGTGCCAGCAGCCAAGATGTTATCGGGGGAGGAAGAGAGACCCAGTACTTC. Protein sequence: CASSQDVIGGGRETQYF.

CDR3 region: CASRRDGNTEAFF. For the CDR3, the DNA is TGTGCCAGCAGGCGGGACGGGAACACTGAAGCTTTCTTT. V usage is TRBV6-5 and J usage is TRBJ1-1; weak D call: TRBD1 (5 bases). Germline CDR1 and CDR2: MNHEY and SVGAGI. The length of the CDR3 is 13 residues. V was clipped by 6 bases and J by 1 base, with 9 bases between them.

This chain uses TRBV29-1 with TRBJ2-6; possible D gene TRBD1, 6 bases. The length of the CDR3 is 13 residues. The germline V gene encodes CDR1 SQVTM and CDR2 ANQGSEA. Trimming removed 7 bases from V and 4 bases from J, with 11 bases in between. The CDR3 nucleotides read TGCAGCGCAGGGGCTAGAGGGGCCAACGTCCTGACTTTC. This gives the protein CSAGARGANVLTF.

The gene calls are TRBV7-6 and TRBJ1-3, with D maybe TRBD1 (5 bases). Looked up from germline, CDR1 is SGHVS and CDR2 is FNYEAQ. CDR3 length: 17 amino acids. The germline V and J ends were trimmed by 5 bases and 0 bases, with 17 bases remaining between them. This chain's CDR3 is CASSPSWGPLSGNTIYF. CDR3 bases: TGTGCCAGCAGCCCAAGTTGGGGCCCCCTCTCTGGAAACACCATATATTTT. The variable domain in full, completed from reference TRBV7-6 and TRBJ1-3, reads GAGVSQSPRYKVTKRGQDVALRCDPISGHVSLYWYRQALGQGPEFLTYFNYEAQQDKSGLPNDRFSAERPEGSISTLTIQRTEQRDSAMYRCASSPSWGPLSGNTIYFGEGSWLTVV.

The J gene is TRBJ2-3, the V gene TRBV4-1, with 7 bases that match TRBD2. CDR1 and CDR2 (germline): MGHRA, YSYEKL. This CDR3 is 16 amino acids long. V lost 1 base and J lost 2; bases outside the gene matches: 6. The CDR3 DNA reads TGCGCCAGCAGCCAAGTAGCCGGGGGGACCACAGATACGCAGTATTTT. It is translated as CASSQVAGGTTDTQYF.

The CDR3 DNA is TGTGCCAGCAGCTCACAGACAGAACAAGAGACCCAGTACTTC. Protein: CASSSQTEQETQYF. This chain connects TRBV5-6 to TRBJ2-5, with a possible D match to TRBD1 (5 bases). This CDR3 is 14 amino acids long. With 3 bases removed from V and 2 bases from J, the gap between germline ends came to 11 bases. The V gene's germline CDR1 is SGHDT and CDR2 YYEEEE.

J is TRBJ2-1 and V is TRBV2; 8 bases match TRBD1. Germline CDR1 is SNHLY and CDR2 is FYNNEI. The length of the CDR3 is 13 residues. J lost 6 bases, V lost 8 bases, and 6 bases had no gene match. The CDR3 loop is CASCRDRGNEQFF. CDR3 DNA sequence: TGTGCCAGCTGCCGAGACAGGGGCAATGAGCAGTTCTTC.

The V and J genes are TRBV4-1 and TRBJ2-1; 14 bases agree with TRBD2. The germline V gene encodes CDR1 MGHRA and CDR2 YSYEKL. V was pared by 3 bases and J by 4 bases, with 8 bases of the junction left unmatched. This CDR3 spans 18 amino acids. The CDR3 spells CASSQRTSGGPKYNEQFF. Written as DNA, the CDR3 is TGCGCCAGCAGCCAGAGGACTAGCGGGGGGCCGAAATACAATGAGCAGTTCTTC.

This chain uses TRBV5-1 with TRBJ1-4, with D uncertain. The CDR3 sequence is 15 residues long. V lost 4 bases, J lost 8 bases, and 18 bases lay in between. Germline CDR1 reads SGHRS; CDR2 reads YFSETQ. As DNA, the CDR3 is TGCGCCAGCAGCCGAGGTCCGGGAAACGAAGAAAAACTGTTTTTT. Translating it yields CASSRGPGNEEKLFF.

The V and J genes are TRBV7-6 and TRBJ2-3, with 7 bases fitting TRBD1. With 5 bases clipped from V and 3 bases from J, the junction kept 8 bases outside the gene matches. From germline, CDR1 is SGHVS and CDR2 FNYEAQ. The CDR3 is 15 amino acids. In DNA, the CDR3 is TGTGCCAGCAGCCCACAGGGGAGCGGTACAGATACGCAGTATTTT. Encoded protein: CASSPQGSGTDTQYF.

This chain uses TRBV5-8 with TRBJ1-5; 11 bases are a match to TRBD1. CDR1 SGHTS and CDR2 YDEGEE come from the germline V gene. CDR3 length equals 14 residues. The trim removed 5 bases at V and 13 bases at J, leaving 11 bases unmatched. The CDR3 nucleotides are TGTGCCAGCAGGCCCGGGACAGGGGGGAAATTTCAGCATTTT. Translation: CASRPGTGGKFQHF.

CDR3 nucleotides: TGTGCCATCAGTGATCGGTACACTGAAGCTTTCTTT. Translation gives CAISDRYTEAFF. The gene calls are TRBV10-3 and TRBJ1-1, with no clear D. The CDR3 has 12 residues. The V end lost 3 bases, the J end lost 3 bases, and 5 bases lay between the germline ends. Per germline, CDR1 ENHRY and CDR2 SYGVKD.

The chain uses TRBV6-5 and TRBJ1-1; 9 bases match TRBD1. CDR1 is MNHEY and CDR2 is SVGAGI in the germline V gene. The CDR3 runs to 15 residues. The V segment lost 6 bases and the J segment 8 bases; nucleotides outside the gene matches: 13. The CDR3 loop is CASSPHGQGRSEAFF. The CDR3 region has the DNA TGTGCCAGCAGCCCCCACGGACAGGGGCGGTCAGAAGCTTTCTTT.

The chain carries TRBV4-1 and TRBJ1-2, with a possible D match to TRBD1 (6 bases). This CDR3 comprises 16 residues. Trimming cost V 1 base and J 3 bases, with 15 bases left between them. Germline values: CDR1 MGHRA, CDR2 YSYEKL. CDR3 residues: CASSQVAQGRYYGYTF. The CDR3 bases are TGCGCCAGCAGCCAAGTAGCCCAGGGGCGGTACTATGGCTACACCTTC.

J is TRBJ1-5 and V is TRBV7-2; maybe TRBD1 (6 bases). The CDR3 consists of 14 residues. Trimming took off 2 bases at V and 9 bases at J, with 14 bases between the two ends. Germline-derived CDR1 and CDR2 are SGHTA and FQGNSA. CDR3: CASSLSRGGRPQHF. The DNA of the CDR3 is TGTGCCAGCAGCTTATCCCGGGGGGGCCGGCCCCAGCATTTT.

This clone was counted a few times. The V and J genes are TRBV6-1 and TRBJ1-3, with D tentatively TRBD1 (5 bases). The CDR3 has 14 residues. V dropped 3 bases and J dropped 7 bases, with 13 bases sitting between them. Germline V gene data show CDR1 as MNHNS and CDR2 as SASEGT. CDR3 residues: CASSDRTGVNTIYF. The CDR3 DNA reads TGTGCCAGCAGTGACCGCACGGGGGTGAACACCATATATTTT.

The chain links TRBV5-1 to TRBJ2-6, with 7 bases identical to TRBD2. The V and J ends lost 4 bases and 4 bases, in that order; junction bases with no gene match: 8. The germline gives CDR1 SGHRS, CDR2 YFSETQ. The CDR3 is 16 residues long. The CDR3 is CASSPGGGAGANVLTF. CDR3 DNA sequence: TGCGCCAGCAGCCCGGGGGGTGGCGCCGGGGCCAACGTCCTGACTTTC.